Here is one TCR beta chain with its context. Antigen specificity is unknown. This record belongs to a study of shared clonotypes between healthy human individuals. Whole-study results and caveats: Naive CD4 clonotypes overlapped across a handful of donors at roughly 5.1%.

Germline loops: CDR1 SGHDT, CDR2 YYEEEE. The V end was cut by 1 base, the J end by 0 bases, with 13 bases between. The CDR3 loop spans 16 amino acids. Sequencing was performed with immunoSEQ multiplex PCR; in TCRdb, only in-frame clones are kept and a portion is missing. The data show 550,000 to 850,000 clones, with around 74% seen just once and approximately 1.7% held by the top ten. The chain combines TRBV5-6 with TRBJ1-2, with D maybe TRBD1 (5 bases). Input material: memory CD4+ T cells sorted from blood. The subset was: CD45RA-negative fraction. This TCR came from a woman in her 30s in good health. The CDR3 nucleotides read TGTGCCAGCAGCTTGAGGCCCCAGGGAACTAACTATGGCTACACCTTC. Its protein is CASSLRPQGTNYGYTF.